The clone carrying this T cell receptor (beta chain) was found many times. Its antigen is unidentified. Trimming stripped 7 bases from V and 2 bases from J, with 11 bases between. CDR1 and CDR2 (germline): SQVTM, ANQGSEA. CDR3 length: 12 amino acids. The data belong to a study of beta chain features in type 1 diabetes. Regarding the study as a whole: Overrepresentation of cells with high TCR expression could result from cDNA sequencing.

As every portion of the isolated RNA was reverse transcribed, the sequencing read expressed TCRB transcripts. The repertoire was sequenced with immunoSEQ multiplex PCR; TCRdb's copy has only in-frame clones and lacks some. This sample has about 140,000 clones, with 9% to 10% found just once. By way of CD45RO/CCR7/CD25/CD127/CD95/CD27, the CD4+ regulatory, stem cell-like memory, central memory and naive cells were sorted. The chain carries TRBV29-1 and TRBJ2-5; the D gene is possibly TRBD1 (5 bases). This clonotype originated in a woman in her forties in good health. Sequencing was done on a sample of central memory CD4+ T cells from blood. This CDR3 is CSGTDNQETQYF. As DNA, the CDR3 is TGCAGCGGAACGGACAATCAAGAGACCCAGTACTTC. Together with reference TRBV29-1 and TRBJ2-5, the CDR3 gives the full variable domain: SAVISQKPSRDICQRGTSLTIQCQVDSQVTMMFWYRQQPGQSLTLIATANQGSEATYESGFVIDKFPISRPNLTFSTLTVSNMSPEDSSIYLCSGTDNQETQYFGPGTRLLVL.